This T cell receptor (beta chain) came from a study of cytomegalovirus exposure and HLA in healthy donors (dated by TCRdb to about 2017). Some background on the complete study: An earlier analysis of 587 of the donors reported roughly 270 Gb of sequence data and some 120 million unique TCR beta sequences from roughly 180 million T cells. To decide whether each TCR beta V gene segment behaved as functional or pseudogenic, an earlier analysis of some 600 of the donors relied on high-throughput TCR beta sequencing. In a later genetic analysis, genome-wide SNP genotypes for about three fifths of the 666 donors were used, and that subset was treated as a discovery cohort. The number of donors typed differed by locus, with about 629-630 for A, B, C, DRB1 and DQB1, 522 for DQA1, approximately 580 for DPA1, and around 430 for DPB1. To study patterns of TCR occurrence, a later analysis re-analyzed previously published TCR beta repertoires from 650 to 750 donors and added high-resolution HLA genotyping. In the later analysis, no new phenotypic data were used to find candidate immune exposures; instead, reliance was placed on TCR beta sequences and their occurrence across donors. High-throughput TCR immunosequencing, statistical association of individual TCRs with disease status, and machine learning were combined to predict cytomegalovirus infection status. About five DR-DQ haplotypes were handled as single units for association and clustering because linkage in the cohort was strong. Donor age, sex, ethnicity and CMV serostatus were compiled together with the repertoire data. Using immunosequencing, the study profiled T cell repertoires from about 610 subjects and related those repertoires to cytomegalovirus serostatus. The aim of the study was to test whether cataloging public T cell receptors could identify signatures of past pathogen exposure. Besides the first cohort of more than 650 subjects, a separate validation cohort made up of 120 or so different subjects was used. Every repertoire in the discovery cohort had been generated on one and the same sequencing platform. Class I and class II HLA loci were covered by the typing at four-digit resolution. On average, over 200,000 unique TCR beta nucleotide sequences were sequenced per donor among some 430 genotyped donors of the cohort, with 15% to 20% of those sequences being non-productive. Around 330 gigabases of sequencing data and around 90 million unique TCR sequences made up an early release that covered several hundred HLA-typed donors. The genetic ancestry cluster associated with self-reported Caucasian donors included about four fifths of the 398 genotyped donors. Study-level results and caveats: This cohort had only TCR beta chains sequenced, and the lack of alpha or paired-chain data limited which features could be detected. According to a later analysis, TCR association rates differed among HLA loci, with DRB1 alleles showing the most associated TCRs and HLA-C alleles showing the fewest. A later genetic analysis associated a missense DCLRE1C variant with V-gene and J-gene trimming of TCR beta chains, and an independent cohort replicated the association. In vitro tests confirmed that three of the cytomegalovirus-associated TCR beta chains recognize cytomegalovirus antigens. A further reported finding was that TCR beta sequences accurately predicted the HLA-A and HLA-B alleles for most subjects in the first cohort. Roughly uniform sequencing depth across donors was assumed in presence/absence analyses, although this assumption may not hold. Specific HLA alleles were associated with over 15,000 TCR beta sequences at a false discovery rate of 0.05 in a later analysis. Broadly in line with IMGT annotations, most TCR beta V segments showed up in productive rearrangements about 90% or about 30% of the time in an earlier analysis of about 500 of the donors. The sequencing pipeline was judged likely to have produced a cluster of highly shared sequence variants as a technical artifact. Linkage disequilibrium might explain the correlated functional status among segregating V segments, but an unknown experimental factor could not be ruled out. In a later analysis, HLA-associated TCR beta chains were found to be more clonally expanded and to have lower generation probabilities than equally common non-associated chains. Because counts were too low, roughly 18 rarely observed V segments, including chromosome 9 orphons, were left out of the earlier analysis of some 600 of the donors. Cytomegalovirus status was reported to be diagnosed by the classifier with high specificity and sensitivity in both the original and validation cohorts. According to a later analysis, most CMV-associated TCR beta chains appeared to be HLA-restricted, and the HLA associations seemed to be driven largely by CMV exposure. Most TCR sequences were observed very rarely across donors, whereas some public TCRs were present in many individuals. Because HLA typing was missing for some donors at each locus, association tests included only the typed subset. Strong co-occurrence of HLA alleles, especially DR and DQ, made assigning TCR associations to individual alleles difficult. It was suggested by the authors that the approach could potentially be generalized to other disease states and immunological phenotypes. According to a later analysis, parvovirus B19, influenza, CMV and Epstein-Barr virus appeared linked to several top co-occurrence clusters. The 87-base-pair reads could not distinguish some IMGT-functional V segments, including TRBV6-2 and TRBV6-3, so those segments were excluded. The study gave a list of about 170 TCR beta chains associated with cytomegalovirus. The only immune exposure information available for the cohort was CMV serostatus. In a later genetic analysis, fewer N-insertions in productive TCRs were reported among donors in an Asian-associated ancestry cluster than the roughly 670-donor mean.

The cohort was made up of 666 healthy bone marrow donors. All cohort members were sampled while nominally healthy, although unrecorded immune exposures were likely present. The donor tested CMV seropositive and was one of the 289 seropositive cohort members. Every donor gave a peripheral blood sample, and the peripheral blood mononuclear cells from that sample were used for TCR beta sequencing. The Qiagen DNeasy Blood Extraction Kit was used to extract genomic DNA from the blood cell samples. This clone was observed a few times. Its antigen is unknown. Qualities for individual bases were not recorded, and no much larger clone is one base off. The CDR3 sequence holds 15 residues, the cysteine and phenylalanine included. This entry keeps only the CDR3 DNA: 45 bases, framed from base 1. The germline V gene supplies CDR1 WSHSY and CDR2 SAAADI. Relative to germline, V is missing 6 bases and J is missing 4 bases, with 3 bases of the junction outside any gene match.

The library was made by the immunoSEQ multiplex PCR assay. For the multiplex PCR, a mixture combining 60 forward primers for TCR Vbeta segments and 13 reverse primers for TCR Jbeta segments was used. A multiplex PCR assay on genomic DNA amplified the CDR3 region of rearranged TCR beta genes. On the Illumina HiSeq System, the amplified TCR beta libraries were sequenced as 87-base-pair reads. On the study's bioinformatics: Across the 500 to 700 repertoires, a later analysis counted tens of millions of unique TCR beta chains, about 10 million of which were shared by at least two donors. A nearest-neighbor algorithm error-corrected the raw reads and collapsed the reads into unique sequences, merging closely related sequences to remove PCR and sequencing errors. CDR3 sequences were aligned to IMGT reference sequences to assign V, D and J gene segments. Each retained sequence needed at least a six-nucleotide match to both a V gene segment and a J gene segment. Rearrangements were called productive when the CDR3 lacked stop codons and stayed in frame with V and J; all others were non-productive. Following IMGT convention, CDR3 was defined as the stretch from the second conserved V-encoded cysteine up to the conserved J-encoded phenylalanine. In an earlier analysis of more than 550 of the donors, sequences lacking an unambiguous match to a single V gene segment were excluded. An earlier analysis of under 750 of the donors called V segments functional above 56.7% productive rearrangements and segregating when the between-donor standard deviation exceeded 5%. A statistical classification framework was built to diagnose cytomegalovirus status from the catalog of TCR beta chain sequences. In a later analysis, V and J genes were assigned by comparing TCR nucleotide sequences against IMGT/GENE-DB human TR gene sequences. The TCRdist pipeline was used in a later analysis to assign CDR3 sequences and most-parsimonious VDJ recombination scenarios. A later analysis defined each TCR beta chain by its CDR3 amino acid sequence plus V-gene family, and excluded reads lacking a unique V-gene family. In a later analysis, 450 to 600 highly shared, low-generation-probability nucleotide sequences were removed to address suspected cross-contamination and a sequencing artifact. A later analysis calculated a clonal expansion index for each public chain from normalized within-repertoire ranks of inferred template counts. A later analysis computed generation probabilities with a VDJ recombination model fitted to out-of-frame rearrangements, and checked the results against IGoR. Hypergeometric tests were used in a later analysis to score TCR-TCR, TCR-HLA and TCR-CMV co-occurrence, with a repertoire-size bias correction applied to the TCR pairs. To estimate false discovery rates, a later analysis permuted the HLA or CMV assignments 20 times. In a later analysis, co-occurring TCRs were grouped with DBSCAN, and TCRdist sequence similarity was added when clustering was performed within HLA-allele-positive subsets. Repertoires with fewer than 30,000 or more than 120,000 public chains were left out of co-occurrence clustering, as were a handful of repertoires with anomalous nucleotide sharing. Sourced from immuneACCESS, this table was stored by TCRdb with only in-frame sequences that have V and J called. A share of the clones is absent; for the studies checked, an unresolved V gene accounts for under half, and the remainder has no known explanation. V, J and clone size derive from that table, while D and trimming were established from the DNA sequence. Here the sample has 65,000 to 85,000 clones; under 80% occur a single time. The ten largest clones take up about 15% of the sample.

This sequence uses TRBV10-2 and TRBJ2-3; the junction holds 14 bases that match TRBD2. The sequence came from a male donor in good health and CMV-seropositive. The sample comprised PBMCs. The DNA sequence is TGCGCCAGCAGCGGACTAGCGGGGGGAGCAGATACGCAGTATTTT. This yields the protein CASSGLAGGADTQYF.